The 9 T cell receptor beta chains listed next were all sequenced from one sample in a study of vaccination effects on CD4 cells after COVID-19. Antigen specificity for these receptors is unknown. Assay: immunoSEQ multiplex PCR; the TCRdb copy retains only in-frame clones and omits some. The sample contains 35,000 to 55,000 clones, 76% of which appear only once. Researchers isolated CD4+ T cells once about eleven days of culture had elapsed. Sometime from March through December 2020, the person acquired a SARS-CoV-2 infection that PCR confirmed. All study participants received two doses of BNT162b2 or mRNA-1273 vaccine. The sample was CD4+ T cells from PBMCs cultured without peptide, taken after COVID-19 vaccination. These receptor sequences come from a human donor who had a prior SARS-CoV-2 infection.

The CDR3 region has the DNA TGTGCCAGTAGCGCCGGGAGGACTCTCAGTGCGCAGCCCCAGCATTTT. Residues: CASSAGRTLSAQPQHF. The chain couples TRBV19 to TRBJ1-5; no definite D call. The CDR3 sequence is 16 residues long. Trimming stripped 6 bases from V and 7 bases from J, with 22 bases between. Looked up from germline, CDR1 is LNHDA and CDR2 is SQIVND (reference sequence).

The chain carries TRBV5-1 and TRBJ2-7; D gene unclear. Trimming took 1 base from V and 5 from J, leaving 7 bases between them. Germline CDR1 and CDR2: SGHRS and YFSETQ. The CDR3 is 12 residues long. Written as DNA, the CDR3 is TGCGCCAGCAGCTTGTTTTCTCACGAGCAGTACTTC. It translates to CASSLFSHEQYF.

Only one count was recorded for this clone. The genes are TRBV21-1 and TRBJ2-5; the table assigns TRBD1, which was not confirmed against the DNA. TRBV21-1 is a pseudogene. The CDR3 spans 16 residues. CDR3 in amino acids: CASSPGGPGGLETQYF. DNA for the CDR3: TGTGCCAGCAGCCCGGGCGGGCCAGGGGGCCTGGAGACCCAGTACTTC.

V usage is TRBV2 and J usage is TRBJ2-1; 7 bases match TRBD1. The CDR3 has 14 amino acids. Germline CDR1 reads SNHLY; CDR2 reads FYNNEI. Trimming cost V 4 bases and J 4 bases; bases outside gene matches: 4. Here the CDR3 reads CASSGDRTYNEQFF. CDR3 DNA sequence: TGTGCCAGCAGTGGGGACAGAACATACAATGAGCAGTTCTTC.

V usage is TRBV5-1 and J usage is TRBJ2-2, with TRBD2 matching over 15 bases. Trimming took 4 bases from V and 4 from J; bases not matched to a gene: 8. The germline CDR1 and CDR2 sequences are SGHRS and YFSETQ. The length of the CDR3 is 18 residues. CDR3 nucleotides: TGCGCCAGCAGCCTAGGACTAGCGGGGGGGCCGGGCACCGGGGAGCTGTTTTTT. It specifies CASSLGLAGGPGTGELFF.

This clone was recorded a few times. The genes are TRBV5-4 and TRBJ2-1; 12 bases are shared with TRBD2. Germline CDR1 reads SGHNT; CDR2 reads YYREEE (reference sequence). V was pared by 4 bases and J by 8 bases, with 7 bases of the junction left unmatched. The CDR3 spans 15 residues. The CDR3 protein is CASSVTSGSGYEQFF. The CDR3 DNA reads as TGTGCCAGCAGCGTGACTAGCGGGAGCGGATATGAGCAGTTCTTC.

In DNA, the CDR3 is TGTGCCAGCAGTGGGAACAGGGTCCGTGAAAAACTGTTTTTT. Translating it yields CASSGNRVREKLFF. J is TRBJ1-4 and V is TRBV2; perhaps TRBD1 as D (6 bases). Trimming left V 4 bases short and J 7 bases short, with 13 bases between. The CDR3 is 14 amino acids. The V gene's germline CDR1 is SNHLY and CDR2 FYNNEI.

CDR3 sequence reads: CASSLVGANVLTF. The CDR3, as DNA: TGTGCCAGCAGCTTGGTTGGGGCCAACGTCCTGACTTTC. The chain combines TRBV9 with TRBJ2-6; no firm D call. V shed 4 bases and J shed 3 bases, with 5 bases lying between them. Germline CDR1 is SGDLS and CDR2 is YYNGEE. The CDR3 covers 13 residues.

The chain carries TRBV29-1 and TRBJ2-1, with TRBD2 matching 9 bases. J was trimmed by 2 bases and V by 4 bases; bases with no gene match: 6. Per germline, CDR1 SQVTM and CDR2 ANQGSEA. The CDR3 spans 15 residues. The CDR3 DNA is TGCAGCGTTGCAGGGACTAGCATGACCTACAATGAGCAGTTCTTC. Protein: CSVAGTSMTYNEQFF.